The rows below give T cell receptor beta chains drawn from one sample of a study of blood T cell repertoires in COVID-19. TCRdb's copy holds only in-frame clones and misses some; the assay was immunoSEQ multiplex PCR. The sample lists 180,000 or so clones; approximately 81% were seen once. Sequencing was carried out using peripheral blood. Receptors originate from a woman older than 75 with acute or convalescent COVID-19. Both conserved end residues are part of each CDR3. D genes are given only for firm matches. Clone sizes are given selectively: once, few, many, or a class where the clone is expanded.

abundance: .
j_gene: TRBJ2-1
d_gene: TRBD2
v_gene: TRBV5-1
CDR3nt: TGCGCCAGCAGCACTTTACTAGCGGGAGAATACTCCTACAATGAGCAGTTCTTC
CDR3aa: CASSTLLAGEYSYNEQFF

abundance: .
j_gene: TRBJ1-1
d_gene: .
v_gene: TRBV7-8
CDR3nt: TGTGCCAGCAGCTTAGTTGATAGGAACACTGAAGCTTTCTTT
CDR3aa: CASSLVDRNTEAFF

abundance: .
j_gene: TRBJ2-3
d_gene: TRBD1
v_gene: TRBV11-3
CDR3nt: TGTGCCAGCAGCTTGAGACAGGGGGGCACAGATACGCAGTATTTT
CDR3aa: CASSLRQGGTDTQYF

abundance: .
j_gene: TRBJ2-1
d_gene: .
v_gene: TRBV5-8
CDR3nt: TGTGCCAGCAGCCAACGGAGGGACTACAATGAGCAGTTCTTC
CDR3aa: CASSQRRDYNEQFF

abundance: .
j_gene: TRBJ1-5
d_gene: TRBD1
v_gene: TRBV6-6
CDR3nt: TGTGCCAGCAGTTACACTACAGGGGATCAGCCCCAGCATTTT
CDR3aa: CASSYTTGDQPQHF

abundance: once
j_gene: TRBJ2-7
d_gene: .
v_gene: TRBV18
CDR3nt: TGTGCCAGCTCACCAACGACTGACTCCTACGAGCAGTACTTC
CDR3aa: CASSPTTDSYEQYF

abundance: once
j_gene: TRBJ1-5
d_gene: .
v_gene: TRBV10-1
CDR3nt: TGCGCCAGCAGTGAGGGGGCCGGTAGCAATCAGCCCCAGCATTTT
CDR3aa: CASSEGAGSNQPQHF

abundance: .
j_gene: TRBJ1-1
d_gene: .
v_gene: TRBV13
CDR3nt: TGTGCCAGCAGCTTAGGGGGAGGAACTGAAGCTTTCTTT
CDR3aa: CASSLGGGTEAFF

abundance: .
j_gene: TRBJ1-3
d_gene: .
v_gene: TRBV7-9
CDR3nt: TGTGCCAGCACCTTCAGGGAACGAAACACCATATATTTT
CDR3aa: CASTFRERNTIYF

abundance: .
j_gene: TRBJ2-1
d_gene: TRBD2
v_gene: TRBV4-2
CDR3nt: TGTGCCAGCAGCCAAGATTGGCGCGGGGGGTACAATGAGCAGTTCTTC
CDR3aa: CASSQDWRGGYNEQFF

abundance: .
j_gene: TRBJ2-1
d_gene: TRBD2
v_gene: TRBV19
CDR3nt: TGTGCCAGTAGTATAACCGGGACTAGCGGAACGTCCTCCTACAATGAGCAGTTCTTC
CDR3aa: CASSITGTSGTSSYNEQFF

abundance: .
j_gene: TRBJ1-4
d_gene: TRBD1
v_gene: TRBV18
CDR3nt: TGTGCCAGCTCACCAGACAGGGAAGGCGAACTGTTTTTT
CDR3aa: CASSPDREGELFF

abundance: .
j_gene: TRBJ2-2
d_gene: TRBD2
v_gene: TRBV2
CDR3nt: TGTGCCAGCAGAGCCGGGACTACCACCGGGGAGCTGTTTTTT
CDR3aa: CASRAGTTTGELFF

abundance: .
j_gene: TRBJ2-7
d_gene: .
v_gene: TRBV27
CDR3nt: TGTGCCAGCAGTATCCACCTAGCAACGACCTACGAGCAGTACTTC
CDR3aa: CASSIHLATTYEQYF

abundance: .
j_gene: TRBJ1-1
d_gene: .
v_gene: TRBV30
CDR3nt: TGTGCCTGCACCGGACAGCTCACTGAAGCTTTCTTT
CDR3aa: CACTGQLTEAFF

abundance: .
j_gene: TRBJ2-2
d_gene: .
v_gene: TRBV5-5
CDR3nt: TGTGCCAGCAGCTTGCCGACCGGGGAGCTGTTTTTT
CDR3aa: CASSLPTGELFF

abundance: .
j_gene: TRBJ1-2
d_gene: .
v_gene: TRBV6-6
CDR3nt: TGTGCCAGCAGTTACTCGTTCATTGATGGCTACACCTTC
CDR3aa: CASSYSFIDGYTF

abundance: .
j_gene: TRBJ2-1
d_gene: .
v_gene: TRBV6-6
CDR3nt: TGTGCCAGCAGCCTTATAAGCACCCGGGGCAATGAGCAGTTCTTC
CDR3aa: CASSLISTRGNEQFF

abundance: .
j_gene: TRBJ1-4
d_gene: TRBD1
v_gene: TRBV27
CDR3nt: TGTGCCAGCAGTTCCCAGGGGGCGCGCATTAATGAAAAACTGTTTTTT
CDR3aa: CASSSQGARINEKLFF

abundance: .
j_gene: TRBJ2-3
d_gene: TRBD1
v_gene: TRBV7-9
CDR3nt: TGTGCCAGCAGCCTGGGGACAGGCGGGGATACGCAGTATTTT
CDR3aa: CASSLGTGGDTQYF

abundance: .
j_gene: TRBJ1-2
d_gene: .
v_gene: TRBV18
CDR3nt: TGTGCCAGCGCCCCGTTGGGGGCAACGGGACGCCATGGCTACACCTTC
CDR3aa: CASAPLGATGRHGYTF

abundance: once
j_gene: TRBJ2-5
d_gene: .
v_gene: TRBV5-5
CDR3nt: TGTGCCAGCGGGCGCAGGCCGTACCAAGAGACCCAGTACTTC
CDR3aa: CASGRRPYQETQYF

abundance: .
j_gene: TRBJ1-2
d_gene: .
v_gene: TRBV29-1
CDR3nt: TGCAGCGCTTGGGACTCCTATGGCTACACCTTC
CDR3aa: CSAWDSYGYTF

abundance: few
j_gene: TRBJ2-1
d_gene: .
v_gene: TRBV5-1
CDR3nt: TGCGCCAGCAGCTCGCGAGCTAGCGACAACAATGAGCAGTTCTTC
CDR3aa: CASSSRASDNNEQFF

abundance: once
j_gene: TRBJ2-5
d_gene: .
v_gene: TRBV5-3
CDR3nt: TGTGCCAGAAGCTTTGGCTCCGGGTTCAAAGAGACCCAGTACTTC
CDR3aa: CARSFGSGFKETQYF

abundance: once
j_gene: TRBJ2-5
d_gene: .
v_gene: TRBV19
CDR3nt: TGTGCCAGTAGTATTGGGGGCTCCGGAGAGACCCAGTACTTC
CDR3aa: CASSIGGSGETQYF

abundance: .
j_gene: TRBJ2-7
d_gene: .
v_gene: TRBV4-1
CDR3nt: TGCGCCAGCAGCCAGGCCGTCTCTCAGGCGAACGAGCAGTACTTC
CDR3aa: CASSQAVSQANEQYF

abundance: .
j_gene: TRBJ1-2
d_gene: .
v_gene: TRBV29-1
CDR3nt: TGCAGCGTTCAGACAACTTCAGGGGTTCAGGGCTACACCTTC
CDR3aa: CSVQTTSGVQGYTF

abundance: few
j_gene: TRBJ2-2
d_gene: TRBD1
v_gene: TRBV7-2
CDR3nt: TGTGCCAGCAGCCCGGACAGGCACACCGGGGAGCTGTTTTTT
CDR3aa: CASSPDRHTGELFF

abundance: .
j_gene: TRBJ2-1
d_gene: TRBD1
v_gene: TRBV24-1
CDR3nt: TGTGCCACCAGTGATTACGACAGGGGAGACTACAATGAGCAGTTCTTC
CDR3aa: CATSDYDRGDYNEQFF

abundance: few
j_gene: TRBJ2-7
d_gene: .
v_gene: TRBV7-9
CDR3nt: TGTGCCAGCAGTAATACAGGGGAGCAGTACTTC
CDR3aa: CASSNTGEQYF

abundance: .
j_gene: TRBJ2-3
d_gene: TRBD2
v_gene: TRBV4-2
CDR3nt: TGTGCCAGCAGCCAGTCCCCGGGACTAGTGGGAGATACGCAGTATTTT
CDR3aa: CASSQSPGLVGDTQYF

abundance: once
j_gene: TRBJ2-2
d_gene: TRBD1
v_gene: TRBV7-2
CDR3nt: TGTGCCAGCAGTGGACGGGACAGGCGAAACACCGGGGAGCTGTTTTTT
CDR3aa: CASSGRDRRNTGELFF

abundance: once
j_gene: TRBJ2-1
d_gene: TRBD2
v_gene: TRBV7-9
CDR3nt: TGTGCCAGCAGCCTCGGGACTAGCGGGCAGGGTGAGCAGTTCTTC
CDR3aa: CASSLGTSGQGEQFF

abundance: .
j_gene: TRBJ1-5
d_gene: .
v_gene: TRBV9
CDR3nt: TGTGCCAGCAGCCCTGGACAGTCTCTCTTACAGCCCCAGCATTTT
CDR3aa: CASSPGQSLLQPQHF

abundance: .
j_gene: TRBJ1-3
d_gene: .
v_gene: TRBV23-1
CDR3nt: TGCGCCAGCAGTCAATCCCCGCGGAGGCATACCTCTGGAAACACCATATATTTT
CDR3aa: CASSQSPRRHTSGNTIYF

abundance: few
j_gene: TRBJ2-7
d_gene: .
v_gene: TRBV18
CDR3nt: TGTGCCAGCTCACCAAATGCAGCAGGGCTCGAGGAGCAGTACTTC
CDR3aa: CASSPNAAGLEEQYF

abundance: once
j_gene: TRBJ2-7
d_gene: TRBD1
v_gene: TRBV2
CDR3nt: TGTGCCAGCAGAGAGGACAGGGGCCCATCCTACGAGCAGTACTTC
CDR3aa: CASREDRGPSYEQYF

abundance: .
j_gene: TRBJ2-7
d_gene: .
v_gene: TRBV14
CDR3nt: TGTGCCAGCAGCCCGACTGCCTACGAGCAGTACTTC
CDR3aa: CASSPTAYEQYF

abundance: .
j_gene: TRBJ2-1
d_gene: TRBD1
v_gene: TRBV7-2
CDR3nt: TGTGCCAGCAGCCGCGACAGGGGCGAAGTCGGAGATGAGCAGTTCTTC
CDR3aa: CASSRDRGEVGDEQFF

abundance: .
j_gene: TRBJ2-7
d_gene: .
v_gene: TRBV10-1
CDR3nt: TGCGCCAGCAGTGAATTCTACGGCCCCGAGGCCGAGCAGTACTTC
CDR3aa: CASSEFYGPEAEQYF